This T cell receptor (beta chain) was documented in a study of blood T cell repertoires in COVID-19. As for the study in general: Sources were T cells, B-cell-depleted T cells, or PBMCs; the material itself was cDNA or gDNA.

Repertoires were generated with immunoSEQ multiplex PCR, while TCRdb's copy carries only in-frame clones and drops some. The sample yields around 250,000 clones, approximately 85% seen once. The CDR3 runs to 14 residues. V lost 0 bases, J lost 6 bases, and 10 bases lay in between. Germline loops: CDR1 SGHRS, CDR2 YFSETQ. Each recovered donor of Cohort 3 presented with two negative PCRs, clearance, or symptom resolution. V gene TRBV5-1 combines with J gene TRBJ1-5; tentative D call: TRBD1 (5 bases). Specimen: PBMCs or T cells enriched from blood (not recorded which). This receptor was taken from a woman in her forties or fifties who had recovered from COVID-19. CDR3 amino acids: CASSLDGGSQPQHF. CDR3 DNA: TGCGCCAGCAGCTTGGATGGGGGGAGTCAGCCCCAGCATTTT.